This T cell receptor (beta chain) was obtained from a study of blood T cell repertoires in COVID-19. The wider study: Specimens from acute and convalescent COVID-19 originated in the United States, Italy and Spain. PBMCs, B-cell-depleted T cells, or T cells provided the cDNA or gDNA that made up the material.

The CDR3 consists of 15 residues. Germline assignment: CDR1 SQVTM and CDR2 ANQGSEA. V was pared by 2 bases and J by 1 base, with 12 bases between. Per the authors' pipeline: Reference gene primer amplification gave nucleated cell count estimates. The data were produced by immunoSEQ multiplex PCR, yet TCRdb's version contains in-frame clones alone and is incomplete. D and trimming were read from the DNA, whereas the V and J calls and clone size are those reported in that table. The sample yields about 160,000 clones, about nine tenths seen once. The clonotype was recovered from a man aged 55 to 70 with active or convalescent COVID-19. The rearrangement joins TRBV29-1 to TRBJ2-1; D possibly corresponds to TRBD1 (6 bases). The sample taken for sequencing was peripheral blood. CDR3 bases: TGCAGCGTTGAATGGCAGGGGTTATCCTACAATGAGCAGTTCTTC. It translates to CSVEWQGLSYNEQFF.